This T cell receptor (beta chain) was sequenced in a study of CD8+CD57+ T cells in acquired aplastic anemia. Overall study context: The average read count for CD4+ cells in healthy donors was around 11 million.

CDR3 and TCR beta VDJ profiling relied on a genomic DNA template. TCRdb ran MiXCR on the reads and lists one entry per CDR3 protein. The sample lists about 110,000 distinct CDR3 sequences, 40% to 65% occurring once. Germline CDR1 LNHDA, CDR2 SQIVND (reference sequence). V was shortened by 0 bases and J by 4 bases, with 9 bases between the two germline ends. The CDR3 covers 14 residues. This receptor was obtained from a human donor in good health, serving as a control. The sequencing sample was made of sorted CD4+, CD8+, or CD8+CD57+ T cells (not recorded which) from PBMCs. V gene TRBV19 combines with J gene TRBJ2-5; D is possibly TRBD2 (5 bases). The CDR3 loop reads CASSIDGRGETQYF. In DNA, the CDR3 is TGTGCCAGTAGTATAGACGGACGGGGAGAGACCCAGTACTTC.